These T cell receptor beta chains were read from a single sample in a study of blood T cell repertoires in COVID-19. The data were produced by immunoSEQ multiplex PCR, yet TCRdb's version contains in-frame clones alone and is incomplete. Seen here are around 190,000 clones, roughly four fifths observed once, and the top ten hold approximately 8.7%. Specimen: PBMCs or T cells enriched from blood (not recorded which). These receptor sequences come from a man aged 40-49 years who had recovered from COVID-19. The CDR3 runs from the conserved cysteine through the conserved F or W. A D gene is named only where the DNA matches it firmly. The size entry is marked missing in some rows and otherwise reads once, few, many or a size class.

V gene: TRBV6-2/TRBV6-3; clone size: NA; D gene: NA; J gene: TRBJ1-5; CDR3 DNA: TGTGCCAGCAGTTACGGACTTGCTAGCAATCAGCCCCAGCATTTT; CDR3 protein: CASSYGLASNQPQHF
V gene: TRBV7-9; clone size: NA; D gene: TRBD1; J gene: TRBJ1-1; CDR3 DNA: TGTGCCAGCAGCCTACAGGGGAGCACTGAAGCTTTCTTT; CDR3 protein: CASSLQGSTEAFF
V gene: TRBV5-1; clone size: NA; D gene: NA; J gene: TRBJ1-2; CDR3 DNA: TGCGCCAGCAGCTTGGGCAGAACGAGACTCTATGGCTACACCTTC; CDR3 protein: CASSLGRTRLYGYTF
V gene: TRBV27; clone size: NA; D gene: NA; J gene: TRBJ1-3; CDR3 DNA: TGTGCCAGCAGTGACTATACGGGAGGAAACACCATATATTTT; CDR3 protein: CASSDYTGGNTIYF
V gene: TRBV7-2; clone size: NA; D gene: NA; J gene: TRBJ1-1; CDR3 DNA: TGTGCCAGCACCTCAGGGATCAAAGCTTTCTTT; CDR3 protein: CASTSGIKAFF
V gene: TRBV30; clone size: NA; D gene: TRBD1; J gene: TRBJ1-2; CDR3 DNA: TGTGCCCTAAGATACCGGGACAGGGTAGATGGCTACACCTTC; CDR3 protein: CALRYRDRVDGYTF
V gene: TRBV29-1; clone size: NA; D gene: TRBD2; J gene: TRBJ2-1; CDR3 DNA: TGCAGCGTTGGGGCTAGCGGGAGGAATGAGCAGTTCTTC; CDR3 protein: CSVGASGRNEQFF
V gene: TRBV28; clone size: NA; D gene: TRBD2; J gene: TRBJ2-1; CDR3 DNA: TGTGCCAGCAGTCCTCTGAGCGGGAGGTCTAGTGAGCAGTTCTTC; CDR3 protein: CASSPLSGRSSEQFF
V gene: TRBV5-1; clone size: NA; D gene: NA; J gene: TRBJ2-7; CDR3 DNA: TGCGCCAGCAGCTTGGGGGCAGGGGCTACCTACGAGCAGTACTTC; CDR3 protein: CASSLGAGATYEQYF
V gene: TRBV3-1/TRBV3-2; clone size: NA; D gene: NA; J gene: TRBJ1-6; CDR3 DNA: TGTGCCAGCAGCCAAGGACAGAATTCACCCCTCCACTTT; CDR3 protein: CASSQGQNSPLHF
V gene: TRBV5-1; clone size: NA; D gene: TRBD1; J gene: TRBJ2-3; CDR3 DNA: TGCGCCAGCAGCTTGGCGACAGGGGCAGATACGCAGTATTTT; CDR3 protein: CASSLATGADTQYF
V gene: TRBV6-1; clone size: NA; D gene: NA; J gene: TRBJ1-6; CDR3 DNA: TGTGCCAGCAGTGAAGGACAGGCTCCGACTTCACCCCTCCACTTT; CDR3 protein: CASSEGQAPTSPLHF
V gene: TRBV2; clone size: NA; D gene: TRBD1; J gene: TRBJ1-3; CDR3 DNA: TGTGCCAGCAGGGTATCCCGGGACAGGGGGCTTGGAAACACCATATATTTT; CDR3 protein: CASRVSRDRGLGNTIYF
V gene: TRBV11-2; clone size: NA; D gene: TRBD1; J gene: TRBJ2-7; CDR3 DNA: TGTGCCAGCACCCCTTCCACAGGGGGCTTGTACGAGCAGTACTTC; CDR3 protein: CASTPSTGGLYEQYF
V gene: TRBV7-3; clone size: NA; D gene: NA; J gene: TRBJ2-3; CDR3 DNA: TGTGCCAGCAGCATCCGGGGAGGAGATACGCAGTATTTT; CDR3 protein: CASSIRGGDTQYF
V gene: TRBV5-1; clone size: few; D gene: NA; J gene: TRBJ1-1; CDR3 DNA: TGCGCCAGCAGCTCGTTTATGAACACTGAAGCTTTCTTT; CDR3 protein: CASSSFMNTEAFF
V gene: TRBV5-1; clone size: NA; D gene: TRBD1; J gene: TRBJ2-5; CDR3 DNA: TGCGCCAGCAGCTTGGACAGGGGGCTAGAGACCCAGTACTTC; CDR3 protein: CASSLDRGLETQYF